This TCR beta chain is from a study of T cells in Graves' hyperthyroidism and ophthalmopathy. Overall study results and limits: Within blood appeared most thyroid clonotypes that had expanded above 0.001.

RNA transcripts served as the template for amplifying TCR beta CDR3 regions. First-round RT-PCR targeting the TCR CDR3 was performed with the HTBI primer set. In TCRdb, the multiplex PCR reads were re-called with MiXCR into one record per CDR3 protein. The table records 450,000 to 700,000 distinct CDR3 sequences, 46% of them present only once. The V gene's germline CDR1 is ENHRY and CDR2 SYGVKD. V dropped 3 bases and J dropped 0 bases, with 12 bases sitting between them. The CDR3 is 15 amino acids. Clinical symptoms, serum thyroxine and TRAb, thyroid ultrasound and orbital computed tomography were used for the diagnoses. This clonotype was counted many times. Its antigen is not known.

Sequencing was done on a sample of peripheral blood or thyroid tissue (not recorded which). The rearrangement joins TRBV10-3 to TRBJ2-7; weak D call: TRBD2 (6 bases). The receptor was derived from an adult woman with Graves' disease, either hyperthyroidism or ophthalmopathy (not recorded which). This CDR3 is CAISDGGTSSYEQYF. CDR3 DNA: TGTGCCATCAGTGATGGCGGGACGAGCTCCTACGAGCAGTACTTC.